This paragraph reports one TCR beta chain. Generated by immunoSEQ multiplex PCR, the TCRdb table keeps only in-frame clones and is missing some. The sample has under 250,000 clones, roughly 84% seen once. The source of the sample is a study of blood T cell repertoires in COVID-19. Trimming cost V 6 bases and J 4 bases; bases outside gene matches: 11. CDR1 is MNHEY, CDR2 SVGEGT, per germline. The CDR3 loop spans 15 amino acids. Sequenced material: peripheral blood. This rearrangement joins TRBV6-2 or TRBV6-3 to TRBJ1-1; TRBD1 matches at 7 bases. This receptor was obtained from a man aged 35-49 years with acute or convalescent COVID-19. CDR3 in amino acids: CASSHRGPTGTEAFF. CDR3 nucleotides: TGTGCCAGCAGCCACAGGGGCCCCACGGGCACTGAAGCTTTCTTT.